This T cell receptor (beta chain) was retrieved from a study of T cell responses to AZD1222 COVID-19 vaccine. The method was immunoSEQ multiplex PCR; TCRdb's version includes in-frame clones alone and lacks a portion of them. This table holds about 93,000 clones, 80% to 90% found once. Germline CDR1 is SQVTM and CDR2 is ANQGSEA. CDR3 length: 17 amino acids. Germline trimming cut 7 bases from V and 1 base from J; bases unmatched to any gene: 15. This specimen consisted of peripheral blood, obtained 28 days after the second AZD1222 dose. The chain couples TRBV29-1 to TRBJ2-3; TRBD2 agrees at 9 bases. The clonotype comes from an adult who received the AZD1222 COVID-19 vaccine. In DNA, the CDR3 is TGCAGCGGGGGTGGGCGACTAGCGGCCTTCGGCACAGATACGCAGTATTTT. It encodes CSGGGRLAAFGTDTQYF.